The present T cell receptor (beta chain) was sequenced within a study of early T cells in non-severe SARS-CoV-2 infection. This CDR3 spans 15 amino acids. Germline-derived CDR1 and CDR2 are SGHTA and FQGNSA. With 2 bases removed from V and 7 bases from J, the gap between germline ends came to 12 bases. Via MiXCR, TCRdb re-called the 5' RACE reads, giving one row per CDR3 protein. The sample shows 60,000 to 90,000 distinct CDR3 sequences, over 9% of them seen only once. The study's findings and limits: Matching results from VDJdb favored anti-spike CD8 responses, leaving private and CD4 specificities undetected.

This clonotype was seen at least ten times. The antigen remains unidentified. This receptor was obtained from an adult who was a healthcare worker with PCR-confirmed SARS-CoV-2 infection or an uninfected control (not recorded which). V usage is TRBV7-2 and J usage is TRBJ1-6; D ambiguous. Sequenced input: whole blood. CDR3 amino acids: CASSLQVQGNSPLHF. The CDR3 DNA reads as TGTGCCAGCAGCTTACAGGTTCAAGGGAATTCACCCCTCCACTTT.